This TCR beta chain was captured in a study of blood T cell repertoires in COVID-19. The wider study: Sample material is recorded as cDNA or gDNA derived from T cells, B-cell-depleted T cells, or PBMCs.

V gave up 2 bases and J gave up 4 bases, with 11 bases separating them. This CDR3 is built from 14 residues. The V gene's germline CDR1 is SEHNR and CDR2 FQNEAQ (reference sequence). This clone was counted between two and nine times. Authors' analysis steps: Estimates of nucleated cell counts were drawn from the amplification of reference gene primers. Clones were sequenced by immunoSEQ multiplex PCR, and TCRdb holds only the in-frame ones, with some missing. That table furnishes V, J and clone size, whereas the DNA furnished D and trimming. The sample lists roughly 170,000 clones, approximately 90% occurring once.

Sequencing used peripheral blood. The clonotype was recovered from a woman aged 18-29 years who had recovered from COVID-19. The rearrangement joins TRBV7-9 to TRBJ1-1, with a weak D call TRBD1 (5 bases). The DNA of the CDR3 is TGTGCCAGCAGCTTACGTTCGGGGGGCACTGAAGCTTTCTTT. Amino acids: CASSLRSGGTEAFF. The full variable domain, completed using reference TRBV7-9 and TRBJ1-1, is DTGVSQNPRHKITKRGQNVTFRCDPISEHNRLYWYRQTLGQGPEFLTYFQNEAQLEKSRLLSDRFSAERPKGSFSTLEIQRTEQGDSAMYLCASSLRSGGTEAFFGQGTRLTVV.